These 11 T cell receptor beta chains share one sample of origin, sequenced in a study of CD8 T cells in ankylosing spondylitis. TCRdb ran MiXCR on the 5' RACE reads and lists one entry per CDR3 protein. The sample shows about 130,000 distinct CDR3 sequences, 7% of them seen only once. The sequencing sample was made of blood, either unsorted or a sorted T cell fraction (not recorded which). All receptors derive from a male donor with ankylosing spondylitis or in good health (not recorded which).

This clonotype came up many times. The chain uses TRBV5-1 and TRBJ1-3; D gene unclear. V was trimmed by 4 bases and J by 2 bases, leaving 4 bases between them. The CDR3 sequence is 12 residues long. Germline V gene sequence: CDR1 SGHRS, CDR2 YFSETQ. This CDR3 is CASSHPGNTIYF. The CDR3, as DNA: TGCGCCAGCAGCCATCCTGGAAACACCATATATTTT. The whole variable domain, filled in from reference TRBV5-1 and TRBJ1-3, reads KAGVTQTPRYLIKTRGQQVTLSCSPISGHRSVSWYQQTPGQGLQFLFEYFSETQRNKGNFPGRFSGRQFSNSRSEMNVSTLELGDSALYLCASSHPGNTIYFGEGSWLTVV.

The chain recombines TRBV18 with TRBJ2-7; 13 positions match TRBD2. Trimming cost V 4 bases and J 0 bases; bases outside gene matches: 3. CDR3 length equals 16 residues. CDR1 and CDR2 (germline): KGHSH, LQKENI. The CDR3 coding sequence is TGTGCCAGCTCACGAAGGACTAGCGGGGGCTCCTACGAGCAGTACTTC. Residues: CASSRRTSGGSYEQYF.

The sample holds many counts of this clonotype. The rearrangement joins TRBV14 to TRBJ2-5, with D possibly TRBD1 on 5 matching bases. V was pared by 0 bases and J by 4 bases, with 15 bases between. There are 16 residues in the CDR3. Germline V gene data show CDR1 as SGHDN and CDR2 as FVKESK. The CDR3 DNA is TGTGCCAGCAGCCAAGAAATCGGCAGGGCACTAGAGACCCAGTACTTC. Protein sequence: CASSQEIGRALETQYF.

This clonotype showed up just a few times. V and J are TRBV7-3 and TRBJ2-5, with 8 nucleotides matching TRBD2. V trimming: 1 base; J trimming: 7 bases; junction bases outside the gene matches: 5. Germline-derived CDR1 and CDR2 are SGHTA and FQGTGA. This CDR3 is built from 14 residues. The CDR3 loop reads CASSLSLSGGTQYF. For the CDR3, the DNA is TGTGCCAGCAGCTTAAGTCTCAGCGGGGGGACCCAGTACTTC.

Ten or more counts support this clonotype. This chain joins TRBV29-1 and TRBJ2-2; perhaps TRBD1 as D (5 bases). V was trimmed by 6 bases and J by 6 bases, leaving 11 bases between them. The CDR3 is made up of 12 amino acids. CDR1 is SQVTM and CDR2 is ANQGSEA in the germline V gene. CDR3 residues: CSVGPTPGELFF. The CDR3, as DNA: TGCAGCGTGGGGCCGACCCCCGGGGAGCTGTTTTTT.

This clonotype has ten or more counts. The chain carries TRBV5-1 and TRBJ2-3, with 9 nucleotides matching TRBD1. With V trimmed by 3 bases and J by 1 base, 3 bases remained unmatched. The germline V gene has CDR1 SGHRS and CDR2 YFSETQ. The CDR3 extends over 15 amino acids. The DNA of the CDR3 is TGCGCCAGCAGCTCTAGGACAGGGGGCACAGATACGCAGTATTTT. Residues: CASSSRTGGTDTQYF. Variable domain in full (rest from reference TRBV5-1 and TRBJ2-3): KAGVTQTPRYLIKTRGQQVTLSCSPISGHRSVSWYQQTPGQGLQFLFEYFSETQRNKGNFPGRFSGRQFSNSRSEMNVSTLELGDSALYLCASSSRTGGTDTQYFGPGTRLTVL.

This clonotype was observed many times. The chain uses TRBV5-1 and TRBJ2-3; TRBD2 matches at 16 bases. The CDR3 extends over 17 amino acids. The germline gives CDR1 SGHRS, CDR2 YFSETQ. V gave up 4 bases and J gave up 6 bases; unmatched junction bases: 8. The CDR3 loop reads CASSLPGLAGGHDTQYF. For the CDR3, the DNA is TGCGCCAGCAGCCTACCGGGACTAGCGGGGGGGCATGATACGCAGTATTTT.

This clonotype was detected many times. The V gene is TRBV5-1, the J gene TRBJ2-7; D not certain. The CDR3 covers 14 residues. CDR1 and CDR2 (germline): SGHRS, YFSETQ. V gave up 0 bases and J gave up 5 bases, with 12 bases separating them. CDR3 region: CASSLDGLRNEQYF. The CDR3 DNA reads TGCGCCAGCAGCTTGGACGGCTTGAGGAACGAGCAGTACTTC.

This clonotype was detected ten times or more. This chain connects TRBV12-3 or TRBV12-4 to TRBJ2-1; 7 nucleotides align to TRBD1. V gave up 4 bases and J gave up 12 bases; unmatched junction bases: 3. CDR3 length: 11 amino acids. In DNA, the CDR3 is TGTGCCAGCAGTTCTACAGGGGCGCAGTTCTTC. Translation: CASSSTGAQFF.

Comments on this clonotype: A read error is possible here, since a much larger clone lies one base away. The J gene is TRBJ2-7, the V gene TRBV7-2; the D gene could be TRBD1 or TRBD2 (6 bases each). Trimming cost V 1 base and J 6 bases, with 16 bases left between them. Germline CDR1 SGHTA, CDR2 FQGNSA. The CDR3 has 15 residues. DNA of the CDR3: TGTGCCAGCAGCTTAGAGGGGGGACCCATCTCCGAGCAGTACTTC. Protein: CASSLEGGPISEQYF.

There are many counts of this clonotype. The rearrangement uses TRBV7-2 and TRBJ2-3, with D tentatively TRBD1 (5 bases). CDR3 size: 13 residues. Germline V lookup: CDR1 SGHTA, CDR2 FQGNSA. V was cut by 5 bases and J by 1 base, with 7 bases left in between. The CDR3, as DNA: TGTGCCAGCAGCAGACAGCGCACAGATACGCAGTATTTT. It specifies CASSRQRTDTQYF.